This T cell receptor beta chain was recorded in a study of blood T cell repertoires in COVID-19. This CDR3 is built from 21 residues. Germline V gene data show CDR1 as SGDLS and CDR2 as YYNGEE. V was cut by 4 bases and J by 3 bases, with 32 bases left in between. Some clones are missing from TCRdb's copy, which holds only in-frame ones; the method was immunoSEQ multiplex PCR. The table shows some 330,000 clones, with just under 90% occurring only once. Sequenced material: peripheral blood. The chain joins TRBV9 to TRBJ2-1, with D possibly being TRBD1 (6 bases). The clonotype was recovered from a woman aged 30 to 39 with COVID-19, enrolled during active disease. This CDR3 is CASSPNQAQGSIGTGYNEQFF. The CDR3 bases are TGTGCCAGCAGCCCGAATCAGGCGCAGGGGTCAATTGGCACGGGCTACAATGAGCAGTTCTTC. The whole variable domain, remainder taken from reference TRBV9 and TRBJ2-1, is DSGVTQTPKHLITATGQRVTLRCSPRSGDLSVYWYQQSLDQGLQFLIQYYNGEERAKGNILERFSAQQFPDLHSELNLSSLELGDSALYFCASSPNQAQGSIGTGYNEQFFGPGTRLTVL.